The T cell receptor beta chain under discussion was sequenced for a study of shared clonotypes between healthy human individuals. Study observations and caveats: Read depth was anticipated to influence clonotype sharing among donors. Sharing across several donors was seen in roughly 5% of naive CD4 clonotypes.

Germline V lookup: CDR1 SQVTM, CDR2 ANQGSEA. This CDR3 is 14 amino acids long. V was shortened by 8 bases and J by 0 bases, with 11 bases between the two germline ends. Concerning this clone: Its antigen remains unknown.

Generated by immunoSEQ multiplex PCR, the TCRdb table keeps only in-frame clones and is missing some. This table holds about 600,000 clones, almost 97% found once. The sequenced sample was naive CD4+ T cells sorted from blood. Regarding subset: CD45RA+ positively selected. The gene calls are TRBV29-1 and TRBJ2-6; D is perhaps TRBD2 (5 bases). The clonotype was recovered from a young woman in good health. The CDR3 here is CSSRRVSGANVLTF. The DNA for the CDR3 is TGCAGCTCCCGGCGGGTCTCTGGGGCCAACGTCCTGACTTTC. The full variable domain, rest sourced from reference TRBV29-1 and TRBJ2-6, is SAVISQKPSRDICQRGTSLTIQCQVDSQVTMMFWYRQQPGQSLTLIATANQGSEATYESGFVIDKFPISRPNLTFSTLTVSNMSPEDSSIYLCSSRRVSGANVLTFGAGSRLTVL.